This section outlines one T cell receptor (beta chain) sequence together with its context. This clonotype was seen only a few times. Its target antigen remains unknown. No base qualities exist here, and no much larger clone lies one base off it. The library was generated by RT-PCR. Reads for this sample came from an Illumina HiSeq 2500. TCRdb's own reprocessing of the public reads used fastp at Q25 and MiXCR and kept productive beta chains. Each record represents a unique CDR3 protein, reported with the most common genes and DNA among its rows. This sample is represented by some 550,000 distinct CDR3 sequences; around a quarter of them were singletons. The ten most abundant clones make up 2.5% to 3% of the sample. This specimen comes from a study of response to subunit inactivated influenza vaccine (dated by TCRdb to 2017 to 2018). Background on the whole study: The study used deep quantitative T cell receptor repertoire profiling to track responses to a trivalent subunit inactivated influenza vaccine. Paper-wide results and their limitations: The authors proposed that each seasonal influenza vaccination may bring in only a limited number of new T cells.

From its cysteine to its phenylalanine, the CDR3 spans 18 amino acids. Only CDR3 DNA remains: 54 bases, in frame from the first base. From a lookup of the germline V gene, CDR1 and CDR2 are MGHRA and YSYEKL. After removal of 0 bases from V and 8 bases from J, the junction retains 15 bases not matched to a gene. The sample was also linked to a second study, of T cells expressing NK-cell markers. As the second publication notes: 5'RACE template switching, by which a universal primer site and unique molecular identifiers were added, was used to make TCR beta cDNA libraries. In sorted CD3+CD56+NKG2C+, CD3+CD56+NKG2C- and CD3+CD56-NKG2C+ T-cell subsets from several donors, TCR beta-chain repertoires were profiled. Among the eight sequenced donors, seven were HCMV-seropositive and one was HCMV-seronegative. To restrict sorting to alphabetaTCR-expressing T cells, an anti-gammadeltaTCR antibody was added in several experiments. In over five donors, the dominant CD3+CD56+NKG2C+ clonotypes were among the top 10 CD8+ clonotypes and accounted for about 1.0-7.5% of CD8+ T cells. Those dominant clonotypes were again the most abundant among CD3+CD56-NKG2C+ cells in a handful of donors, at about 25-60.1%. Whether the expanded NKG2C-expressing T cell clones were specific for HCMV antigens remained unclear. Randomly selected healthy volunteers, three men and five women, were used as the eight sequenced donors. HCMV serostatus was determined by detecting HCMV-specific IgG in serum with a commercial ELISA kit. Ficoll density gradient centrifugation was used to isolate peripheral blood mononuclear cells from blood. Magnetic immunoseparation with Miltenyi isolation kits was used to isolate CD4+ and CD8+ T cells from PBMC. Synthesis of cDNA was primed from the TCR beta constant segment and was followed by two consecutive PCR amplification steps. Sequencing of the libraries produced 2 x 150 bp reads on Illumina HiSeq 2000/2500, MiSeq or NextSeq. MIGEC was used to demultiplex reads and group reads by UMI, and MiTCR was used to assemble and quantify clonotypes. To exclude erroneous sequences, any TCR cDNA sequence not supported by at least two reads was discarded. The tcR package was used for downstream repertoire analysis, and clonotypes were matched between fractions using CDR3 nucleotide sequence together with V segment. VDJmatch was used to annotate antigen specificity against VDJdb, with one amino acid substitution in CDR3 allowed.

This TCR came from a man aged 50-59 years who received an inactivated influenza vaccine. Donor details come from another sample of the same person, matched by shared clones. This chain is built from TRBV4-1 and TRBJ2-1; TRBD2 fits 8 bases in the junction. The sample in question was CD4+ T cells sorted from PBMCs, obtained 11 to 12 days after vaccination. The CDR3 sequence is CASSQEGSERGINYEQFF. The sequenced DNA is TGCGCCAGCAGCCAAGAGGGGTCGGAGCGGGGGATTAACTATGAGCAGTTCTTC.